The clone carrying this T cell receptor (beta chain) has only a few counts. This sample also contains other DNA sequences that code for the same CDR3. The PCR had 60 Vbeta and 13 Jbeta primers. Repertoires were generated with immunoSEQ multiplex PCR, while TCRdb's copy carries only in-frame clones and drops some. The table has 180,000 or so clones, 75% to 85% seen once. The CDR3 has 13 amino acids. Germline assignment: CDR1 MNHEY and CDR2 SMNVEV (reference sequence). Trimming took 6 bases from V and 4 from J; bases not matched to a gene: 3. The data belong to a study of cytomegalovirus exposure and HLA in healthy donors. Study context: Earlier work reported approximately 100 million unique TCR beta sequences from about 190 million T cells.

This clonotype was sampled from a young woman in good health and CMV-seropositive. The chain carries TRBV27 and TRBJ1-2, with 9 positions matching TRBD1. Specimen: PBMCs. CDR3 amino acids: CASSLTGGYGYTF. The CDR3 DNA is TGTGCCAGCAGCCTGACAGGGGGCTATGGCTACACCTTC.